This T cell receptor beta chain is drawn from a study of blood T cell repertoires in COVID-19. The table came from immunoSEQ multiplex PCR; TCRdb's copy has only in-frame clones and leaves some out. The sample holds 320,000 or so clones, 85% seen once. V lost 5 bases, J lost 5 bases, and 12 bases stayed unmatched. Germline V CDR1 and CDR2: SGHAT, FQNNGV. The CDR3 is 19 amino acids. This sequence was found in a woman aged 30 to 39 who had been exposed to COVID-19. This chain uses TRBV11-2 with TRBJ2-2; 15 bases match TRBD2. The sample was PBMCs or T cells enriched from blood (not recorded which). In DNA form, the CDR3 reads TGTGCCAGCAGCCTATACCCCGGGACTAGCGGGAGGTCTACCGGGGAGCTGTTTTTT. This codes for CASSLYPGTSGRSTGELFF.